Presented here are 19 T cell receptor beta chains from one specimen sequenced in a study of CXCR3-negative and CXCR3-positive naive CD8 T cells. 5' RACE with UMI labels generated the TRB cDNA libraries. TCRdb re-called the 5' RACE reads; every CDR3 protein appears as one record, without DNA. The sample data list about 48,000 distinct CDR3 sequences. The source material was memory CD8+ T cells from blood. The source is a human donor in good health. Some clones in this sample may be carry-over from other donors' samples.

This sequence joins TRBV20-1 and TRBJ2-5; the TRBD1 assignment by TCRdb is unverifiable without DNA. The germline gives CDR1 DFQATT, CDR2 SNEGSKA (reference sequence). The CDR3 totals 13 residues. CDR3 residues: CSARERRAETQYF.

The rearrangement uses TRBV20-1 and TRBJ2-4; checking the TCRdb D call of TRBD1 is not possible without DNA. The CDR3 length is 15 residues. CDR1 is DFQATT, CDR2 SNEGSKA, per germline (reference sequence). CDR3 sequence: CSARDLVTVENIQYF.

The chain links TRBV27 to TRBJ2-5; TCRdb names TRBD1, which stays unverified in the absence of DNA. The germline gives CDR1 MNHEY, CDR2 SMNVEV (reference sequence). This CDR3 comprises 15 residues. CDR3 loop: CASSLIRGLWETQYF.

The gene calls are TRBV28 and TRBJ1-5; there is no DNA to check the TCRdb D call of TRBD1. The CDR3 has 12 residues. Germline V gene data show CDR1 as MDHEN and CDR2 as SYDVKM. CDR3 sequence reads: CASSRGNQPQHF. Full variable domain (outside the CDR3, taken from reference TRBV28 and TRBJ1-5): DVKVTQSSRYLVKRTGEKVFLECVQDMDHENMFWYRQDPGLGLRLIYFSYDVKMKEKGDIPEGYSVSREKKERFSLILESASTNQTSMYLCASSRGNQPQHFGDGTRLSIL.

CDR3 protein: CASSLTLGTDTQYF. J is TRBJ2-3 and V is TRBV28; TCRdb designates TRBD2, a call that cannot be tested without DNA. The germline CDR1 and CDR2 sequences are MDHEN and SYDVKM. The CDR3 consists of 14 residues.

The chain has TRBV7-8 and TRBJ2-1; the D call from TCRdb, TRBD1, cannot be confirmed without DNA. Looked up from germline, CDR1 is SGHVS and CDR2 is FQNEAQ. The CDR3 is made up of 16 amino acids. The CDR3 here is CASSLDQTGPYNEQFF.

V and J are TRBV4-1 and TRBJ1-1; the TCRdb D gene call, TRBD1, has no DNA to confirm it. This CDR3 is built from 16 residues. Germline values: CDR1 MGHRA, CDR2 YSYEKL. This CDR3 reads CASSLGTAPMNTEAFF.

This chain connects TRBV7-2 to TRBJ2-7; TCRdb designates TRBD2, a call that cannot be tested without DNA. CDR1 SGHTA and CDR2 FQGNSA come from the germline V gene. This CDR3 has 15 amino acids. The CDR3 sequence: CASSLARTSSYEQYF.

The chain uses TRBV19 and TRBJ2-2; TCRdb reports TRBD2, a call that lacks DNA to check it against. Germline V lookup: CDR1 LNHDA, CDR2 SQIVND (reference sequence). This CDR3 region has 17 residues. The CDR3 protein is CASSIIEAGGPSGELFF.

The chain uses TRBV29-1 and TRBJ2-3; checking the TCRdb D call of TRBD1 is not possible without DNA. The V gene's germline CDR1 is SQVTM and CDR2 ANQGSEA. CDR3 length equals 16 residues. The CDR3 sequence is CSVSNHLAPSTDTQYF.

This chain connects TRBV6-2 or TRBV6-3 to TRBJ2-1. The CDR3 contains 12 residues. The germline V gene has CDR1 MNHEY and CDR2 SVGEGT. The CDR3 reads CASSYDANEQFF.

The V and J genes are TRBV29-1 and TRBJ1-2; TCRdb calls TRBD1, which cannot be checked without DNA. Germline CDR1 and CDR2: SQVTM and ANQGSEA. The CDR3 is 15 residues long. CDR3 region: CSVDQTLPPDYGYTF.

J is TRBJ2-6 and V is TRBV6-6; TCRdb calls TRBD2, which cannot be checked without DNA. CDR3 length: 15 residues. Germline values: CDR1 MNHNY, CDR2 SVGAGI (reference sequence). The CDR3: CASSFEGSGANVLTF.

This clonotype counts as medium-sized by frequency. The genes are TRBV7-9 and TRBJ1-2; lacking DNA, the TRBD1 call made by TCRdb goes unchecked. CDR3 length: 15 amino acids. The germline CDR1 and CDR2 sequences are SEHNR and FQNEAQ (reference sequence). The CDR3 region is CASSSLWDSQYGYTF.

The chain combines TRBV20-1 with TRBJ2-7; the TCRdb call, TRBD1, lacks DNA for checking. The CDR3 is 12 residues long. Looked up from germline, CDR1 is DFQATT and CDR2 is SNEGSKA (reference sequence). The CDR3 region is CSARQGDHEQYF.

This sequence joins TRBV15 and TRBJ2-1; TCRdb indicates TRBD1, and absent DNA this call remains unverified. CDR1 and CDR2 (germline): LNHNV, YYDKDF (reference sequence). This CDR3 spans 14 amino acids. Here the CDR3 reads CATSRGTGGNEQFF.

This sequence joins TRBV2 and TRBJ2-2. Looked up from germline, CDR1 is SNHLY and CDR2 is FYNNEI. The CDR3 length is 15 residues. The CDR3 region is CASSEWSENTGELFF.

V is TRBV7-9 and J is TRBJ2-3. Germline-derived CDR1 and CDR2 are SEHNR and FQNEAQ (reference sequence). This CDR3 is 16 amino acids long. This CDR3 reads CASSFRYESKTDTQYF. Looking up the rest from reference TRBV7-9 and TRBJ2-3 gives the full variable domain: DTGVSQNPRHKITKRGQNVTFRCDPISEHNRLYWYRQTLGQGPEFLTYFQNEAQLEKSRLLSDRFSAERPKGSFSTLEIQRTEQGDSAMYLCASSFRYESKTDTQYFGPGTRLTVL.

This chain connects TRBV4-1 to TRBJ1-6; the D gene TCRdb calls, TRBD1, cannot be checked with no DNA. The CDR3 has 18 amino acids. CDR1 is MGHRA, CDR2 YSYEKL, per germline. The CDR3 protein is CASSQEGQESSYNSPLHF.